This T cell receptor (beta chain) was captured in a study of T cell clonality in common variable immunodeficiency. Here immunoSEQ multiplex PCR was the method, and the copy in TCRdb shows in-frame clones only, minus some. This repertoire holds more than 35,000 clones, and none appear only once. Study-wide results and limits: CVID subjects showed higher TCRbeta clonality than healthy controls. Reportedly, TCR beta sequences from common variable immunodeficiency showed fewer deletions and N-nucleotide insertions. CVID subjects shared fewer TCRbeta clones than healthy controls did.

This clone has ten or more counts. What it binds is not known. The sequence runs out 3 residues before the end of the CDR3; the remainder is reconstructed from the germline J gene. The V gene end was trimmed by 5 bases and the J gene end by 3 bases; junction bases not matched to a gene: 7. The germline V gene encodes CDR1 GTSNPN and CDR2 SVGIG (reference sequence). CDR3 size: 14 residues. Sequenced sample: peripheral blood mononuclear cells. This receptor was taken from a human donor with common variable immunodeficiency. The chain recombines TRBV30 with TRBJ2-3; 8 bases match TRBD1. The DNA read from the CDR3 is TGTGCCTGGGGAGGACAGGGAAGGACAGATACG. Protein: CAWGGQGRTDT. The CDR3 in its entirety is CAWGGQGRTDTQYF.